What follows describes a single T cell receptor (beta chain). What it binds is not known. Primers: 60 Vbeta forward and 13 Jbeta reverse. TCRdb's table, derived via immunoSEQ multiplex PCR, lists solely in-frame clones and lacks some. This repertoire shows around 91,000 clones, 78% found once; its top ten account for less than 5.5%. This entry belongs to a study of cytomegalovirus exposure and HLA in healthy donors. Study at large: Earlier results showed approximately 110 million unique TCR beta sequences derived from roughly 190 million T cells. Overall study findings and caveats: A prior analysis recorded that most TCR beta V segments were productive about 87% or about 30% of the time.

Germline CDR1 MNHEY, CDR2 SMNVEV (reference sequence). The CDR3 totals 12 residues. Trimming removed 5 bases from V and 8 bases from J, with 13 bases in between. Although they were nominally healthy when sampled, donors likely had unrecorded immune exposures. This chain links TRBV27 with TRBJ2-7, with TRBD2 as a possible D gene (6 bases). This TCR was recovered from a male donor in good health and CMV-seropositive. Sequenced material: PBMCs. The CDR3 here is CASSPTRHQQYF. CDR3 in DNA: TGTGCCAGCAGTCCGACTAGGCATCAGCAGTACTTC.